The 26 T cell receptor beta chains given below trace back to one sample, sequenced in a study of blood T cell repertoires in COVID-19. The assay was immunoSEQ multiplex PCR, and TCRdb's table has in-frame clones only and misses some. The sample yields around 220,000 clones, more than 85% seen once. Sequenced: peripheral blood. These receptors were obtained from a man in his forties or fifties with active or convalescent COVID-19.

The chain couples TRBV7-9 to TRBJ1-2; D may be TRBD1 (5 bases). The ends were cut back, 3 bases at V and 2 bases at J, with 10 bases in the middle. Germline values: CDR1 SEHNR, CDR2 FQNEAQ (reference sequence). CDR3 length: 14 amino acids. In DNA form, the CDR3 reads TGTGCCAGCAGCTTTGCAGGGCTGAACTATGGCTACACCTTC. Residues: CASSFAGLNYGYTF.

The CDR3 coding sequence is TGTGCCAGCGTACCTGGGAGGGCCGGAAGCACAGATACGCAGTATTTT. Translating gives CASVPGRAGSTDTQYF. The chain couples TRBV9 to TRBJ2-3; 7 nucleotides agree with TRBD2. Trimming removed 7 bases from V and 0 bases from J; junction bases left unmatched: 11. This CDR3 has 16 amino acids. In germline, CDR1 is SGDLS, CDR2 YYNGEE.

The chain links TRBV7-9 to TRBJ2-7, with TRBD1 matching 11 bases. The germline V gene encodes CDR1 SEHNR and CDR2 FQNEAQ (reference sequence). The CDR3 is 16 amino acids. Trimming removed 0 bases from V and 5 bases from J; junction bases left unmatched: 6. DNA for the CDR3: TGTGCCAGCAGCTTAGCGTTAGGACAGGGGGCCAACGAGCAGTACTTC. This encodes CASSLALGQGANEQYF.

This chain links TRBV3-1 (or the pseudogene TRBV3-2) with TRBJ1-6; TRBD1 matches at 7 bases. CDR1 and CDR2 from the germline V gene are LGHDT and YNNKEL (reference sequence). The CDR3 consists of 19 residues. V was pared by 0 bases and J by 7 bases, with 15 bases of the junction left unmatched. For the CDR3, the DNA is TGTGCCAGCAGCCAAGATAAGGGTTTACGGGACAGCGTGAATTCACCCCTCCACTTT. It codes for CASSQDKGLRDSVNSPLHF.

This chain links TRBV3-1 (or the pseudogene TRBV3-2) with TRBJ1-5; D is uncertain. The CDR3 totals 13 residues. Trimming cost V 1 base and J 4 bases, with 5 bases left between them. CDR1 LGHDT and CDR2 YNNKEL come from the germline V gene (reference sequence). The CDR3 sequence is CASSQGANQPQHF. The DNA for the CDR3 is TGTGCCAGCAGCCAAGGGGCGAATCAGCCCCAGCATTTT.

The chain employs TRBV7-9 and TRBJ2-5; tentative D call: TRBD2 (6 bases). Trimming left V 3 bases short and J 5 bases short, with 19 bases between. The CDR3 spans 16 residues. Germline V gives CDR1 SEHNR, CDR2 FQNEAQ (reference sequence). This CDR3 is CASSFGFVGGNETQYF. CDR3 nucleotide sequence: TGTGCCAGCAGCTTCGGCTTCGTGGGGGGAAATGAGACCCAGTACTTC. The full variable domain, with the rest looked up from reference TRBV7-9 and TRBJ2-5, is DTGVSQNPRHKITKRGQNVTFRCDPISEHNRLYWYRQTLGQGPEFLTYFQNEAQLEKSRLLSDRFSAERPKGSFSTLEIQRTEQGDSAMYLCASSFGFVGGNETQYFGPGTRLLVL.

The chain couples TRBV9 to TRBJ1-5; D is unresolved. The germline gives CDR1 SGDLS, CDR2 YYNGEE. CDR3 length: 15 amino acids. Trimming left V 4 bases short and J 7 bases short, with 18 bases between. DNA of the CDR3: TGTGCCAGCAGCCCCCTGACTGGAGAAGGCCAGCCCCAGCATTTT. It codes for CASSPLTGEGQPQHF.

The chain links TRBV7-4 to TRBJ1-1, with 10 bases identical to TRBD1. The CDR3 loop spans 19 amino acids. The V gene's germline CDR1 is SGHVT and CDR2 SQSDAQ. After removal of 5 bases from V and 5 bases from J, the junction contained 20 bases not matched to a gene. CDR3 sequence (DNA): TGTGCCAGCAGCCCCACATGGACCGGGACAGGGGTCCAGGGAACTGAAGCTTTCTTT. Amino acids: CASSPTWTGTGVQGTEAFF.

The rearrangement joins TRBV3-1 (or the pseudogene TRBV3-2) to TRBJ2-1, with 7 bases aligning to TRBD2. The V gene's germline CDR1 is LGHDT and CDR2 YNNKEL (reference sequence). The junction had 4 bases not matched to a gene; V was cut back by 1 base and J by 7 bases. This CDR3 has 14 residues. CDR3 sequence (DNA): TGTGCCAGCAGCCAAGTTTACGGGAGGAATGAGCAGTTCTTC. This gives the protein CASSQVYGRNEQFF.

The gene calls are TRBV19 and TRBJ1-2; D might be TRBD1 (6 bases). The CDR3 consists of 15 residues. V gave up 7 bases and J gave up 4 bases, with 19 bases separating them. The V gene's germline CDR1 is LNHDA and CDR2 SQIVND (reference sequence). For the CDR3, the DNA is TGTGCCAGTACTCAAGCAGGGGAGTCGGTCTATGGCTACACCTTC. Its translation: CASTQAGESVYGYTF.

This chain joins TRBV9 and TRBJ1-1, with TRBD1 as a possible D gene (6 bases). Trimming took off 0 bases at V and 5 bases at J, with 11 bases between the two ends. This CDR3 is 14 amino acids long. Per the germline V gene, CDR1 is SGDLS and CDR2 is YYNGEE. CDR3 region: CASSVEAQGTEAFF. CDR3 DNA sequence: TGTGCCAGCAGCGTAGAAGCTCAGGGGACTGAAGCTTTCTTT.

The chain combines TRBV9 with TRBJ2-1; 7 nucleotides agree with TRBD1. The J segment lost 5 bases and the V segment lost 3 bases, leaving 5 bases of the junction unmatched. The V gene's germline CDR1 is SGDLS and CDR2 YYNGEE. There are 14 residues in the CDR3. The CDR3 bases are TGTGCCAGCAGCGCGCCAGGGGGAAACAATGAGCAGTTCTTC. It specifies CASSAPGGNNEQFF.

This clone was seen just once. The chain's CDR3 is CASIGQGLDTGELFF. The CDR3 region has the DNA TGTGCCAGCATCGGACAGGGACTGGACACCGGGGAGCTGTTTTTT. This chain joins TRBV2 and TRBJ2-2; the match to TRBD1 covers 8 bases. J gave up 3 bases and V 7 bases, and 7 bases lay outside the gene matches. Germline V gene data show CDR1 as SNHLY and CDR2 as FYNNEI. CDR3 length: 15 amino acids. The full variable domain, rest sourced from reference TRBV2 and TRBJ2-2, is EPEVTQTPSHQVTQMGQEVILRCVPISNHLYFYWYRQILGQKVEFLVSFYNNEISEKSEIFDDQFSVERPDGSNFTLKIRSTKLEDSAMYFCASIGQGLDTGELFFGEGSRLTVL.

The CDR3 region is CASSTTGTGAGQAFF. The CDR3 bases are TGTGCCAGCAGTACCACCGGGACAGGGGCCGGACAAGCTTTCTTT. The chain joins TRBV28 to TRBJ1-1; TRBD1 agrees at 10 bases. Looked up from germline, CDR1 is MDHEN and CDR2 is SYDVKM. The length of the CDR3 is 15 residues. The J segment lost 9 bases and the V segment lost 5 bases, leaving 12 bases of the junction unmatched.

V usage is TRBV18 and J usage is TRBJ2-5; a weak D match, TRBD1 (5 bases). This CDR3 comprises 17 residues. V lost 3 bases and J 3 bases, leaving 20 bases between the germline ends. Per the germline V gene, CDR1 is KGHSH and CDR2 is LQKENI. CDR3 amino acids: CASSPSPSSGREETQYF. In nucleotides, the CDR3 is TGTGCCAGCTCACCTTCCCCCAGCTCAGGCAGGGAAGAGACCCAGTACTTC.

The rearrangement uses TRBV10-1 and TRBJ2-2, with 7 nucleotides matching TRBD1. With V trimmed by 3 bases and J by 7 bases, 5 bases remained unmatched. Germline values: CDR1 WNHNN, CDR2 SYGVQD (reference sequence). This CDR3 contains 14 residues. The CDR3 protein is CASSDYRGNGELFF. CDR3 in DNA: TGCGCCAGCAGTGATTACAGGGGAAACGGGGAGCTGTTTTTT.

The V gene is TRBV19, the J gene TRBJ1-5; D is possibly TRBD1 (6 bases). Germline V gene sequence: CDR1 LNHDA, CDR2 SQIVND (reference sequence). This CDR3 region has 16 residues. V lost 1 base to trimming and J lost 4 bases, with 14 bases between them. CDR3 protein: CASSIGRGGLNQPQHF. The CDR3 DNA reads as TGTGCCAGTAGTATAGGGAGGGGGGGTCTGAATCAGCCCCAGCATTTT.

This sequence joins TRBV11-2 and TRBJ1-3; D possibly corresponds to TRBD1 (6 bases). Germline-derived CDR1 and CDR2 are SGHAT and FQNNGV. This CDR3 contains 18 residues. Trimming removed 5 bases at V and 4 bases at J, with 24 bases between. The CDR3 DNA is TGTGCCAGCAGCCATCCCCGATCGGGCAGGGGCGAGGGAAACACCATATATTTT. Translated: CASSHPRSGRGEGNTIYF.

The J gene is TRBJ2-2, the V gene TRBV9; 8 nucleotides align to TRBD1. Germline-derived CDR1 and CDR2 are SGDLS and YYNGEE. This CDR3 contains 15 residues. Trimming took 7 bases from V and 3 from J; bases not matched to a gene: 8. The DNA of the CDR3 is TGTGCCAGCGCAGTCGGACAGGGCTACACCGGGGAGCTGTTTTTT. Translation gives CASAVGQGYTGELFF.

The CDR3 DNA reads TGTGCCAGCAGTTTACTGGGGCATCAGCCCCAGCATTTT. Amino acid sequence: CASSLLGHQPQHF. V usage is TRBV28 and J usage is TRBJ1-5, with D perhaps TRBD1 (5 bases). This CDR3 contains 13 residues. Trimming pared 2 bases from V and 5 bases from J, leaving 7 bases between. The germline V gene encodes CDR1 MDHEN and CDR2 SYDVKM.

CDR3 region: CASSRSGQSQFHEQYF. The CDR3 coding sequence is TGCGCCAGCAGCCGATCTGGGCAGTCACAGTTCCACGAGCAGTACTTC. V gene TRBV4-1 combines with J gene TRBJ2-7, with D uncertain. V lost 4 bases, J lost 5 bases, and 21 bases lay in between. The length of the CDR3 is 16 residues. The germline V gene encodes CDR1 MGHRA and CDR2 YSYEKL.

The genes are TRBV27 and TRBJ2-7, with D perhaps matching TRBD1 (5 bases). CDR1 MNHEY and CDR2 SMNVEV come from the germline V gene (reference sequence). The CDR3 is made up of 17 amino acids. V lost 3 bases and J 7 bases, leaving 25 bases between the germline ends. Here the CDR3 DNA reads TGTGCCAGCAGTTTTTTTGGTTTTGAACAGGCTCTACGAGAGCAGTACTTC. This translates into CASSFFGFEQALREQYF.

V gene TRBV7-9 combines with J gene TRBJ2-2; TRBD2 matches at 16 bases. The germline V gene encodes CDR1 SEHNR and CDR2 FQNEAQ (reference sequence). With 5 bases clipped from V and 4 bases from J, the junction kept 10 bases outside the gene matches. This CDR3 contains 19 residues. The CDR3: CASSPRGTSGRAGTGELFF. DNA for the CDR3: TGTGCCAGCAGCCCAAGAGGGACTAGCGGGAGGGCGGGCACCGGGGAGCTGTTTTTT.

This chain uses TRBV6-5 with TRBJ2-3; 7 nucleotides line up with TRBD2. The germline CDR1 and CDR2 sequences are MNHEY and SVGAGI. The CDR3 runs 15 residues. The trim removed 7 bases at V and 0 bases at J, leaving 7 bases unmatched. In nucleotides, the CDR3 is TGTGCCAGCAACTTGGGGGGGGGAAGCACAGATACGCAGTATTTT. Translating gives CASNLGGGSTDTQYF.

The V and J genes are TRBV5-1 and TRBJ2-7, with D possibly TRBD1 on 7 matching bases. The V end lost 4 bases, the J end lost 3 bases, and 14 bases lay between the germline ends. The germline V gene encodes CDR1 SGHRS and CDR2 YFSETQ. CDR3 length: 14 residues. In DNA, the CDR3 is TGCGCCAGCAGCAGGGCAGGGGGGAACTACGAGCAGTACTTC. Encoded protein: CASSRAGGNYEQYF.

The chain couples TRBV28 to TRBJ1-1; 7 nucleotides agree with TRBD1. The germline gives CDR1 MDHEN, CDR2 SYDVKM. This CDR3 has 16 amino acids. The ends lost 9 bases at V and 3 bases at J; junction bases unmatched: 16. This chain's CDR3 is CASLIIGGRPDTEAFF. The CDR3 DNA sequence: TGTGCCAGTCTCATAATAGGGGGCAGGCCCGACACTGAAGCTTTCTTT.